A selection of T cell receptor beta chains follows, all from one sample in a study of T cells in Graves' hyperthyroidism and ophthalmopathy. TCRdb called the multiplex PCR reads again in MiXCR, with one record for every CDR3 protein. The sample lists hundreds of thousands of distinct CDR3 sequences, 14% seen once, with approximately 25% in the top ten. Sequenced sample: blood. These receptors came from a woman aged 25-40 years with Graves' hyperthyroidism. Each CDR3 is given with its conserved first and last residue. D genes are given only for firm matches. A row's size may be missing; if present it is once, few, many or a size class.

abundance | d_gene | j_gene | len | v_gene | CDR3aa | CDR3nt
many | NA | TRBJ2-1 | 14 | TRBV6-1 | CASSEEGTQGEQFF | TGTGCCAGCAGTGAAGAGGGGACACAGGGTGAGCAGTTCTTC
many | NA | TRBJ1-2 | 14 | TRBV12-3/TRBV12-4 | CASSDRPGHYGYTF | TGTGCCAGCAGTGACCGGCCGGGGCACTATGGCTACACCTTC
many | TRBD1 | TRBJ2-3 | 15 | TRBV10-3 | CAISDQGTGGGEQYF | TGTGCCATCAGTGATCAGGGGACAGGAGGAGGCGAGCAGTATTTT
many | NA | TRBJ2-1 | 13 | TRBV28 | CASSLPGINEQFF | TGTGCCAGCAGTTTGCCGGGGATCAATGAGCAGTTCTTC
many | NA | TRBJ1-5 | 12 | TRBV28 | CASQDAGQPQHF | TGTGCCAGCCAAGACGCGGGTCAGCCCCAGCATTTT
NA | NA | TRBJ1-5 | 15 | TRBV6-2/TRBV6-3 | CASTQGTASNQPQHF | TGTGCCAGCACCCAGGGGACGGCTAGCAATCAGCCCCAGCATTTT
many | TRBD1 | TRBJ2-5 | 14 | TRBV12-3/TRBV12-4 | CASSRTGGLETQYF | TGTGCCAGCAGTCGCACAGGGGGATTAGAGACCCAGTACTTC
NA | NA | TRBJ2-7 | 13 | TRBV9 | CASSVASSYEQYF | TGTGCCAGCAGCGTAGCCAGCTCCTACGAGCAGTACTTC
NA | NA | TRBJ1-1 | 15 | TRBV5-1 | CASSLVAGAVDEAFF | TGCGCCAGCAGCTTGGTAGCAGGGGCGGTTGATGAAGCTTTCTTT
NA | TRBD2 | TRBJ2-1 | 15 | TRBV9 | CASSASFNSGSEQFF | TGTGCCAGCAGCGCGAGTTTCAATAGCGGGAGTGAGCAGTTCTTC
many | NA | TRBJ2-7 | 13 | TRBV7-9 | CASTGKLDTEQYF | TGTGCCAGCACCGGGAAACTTGATACCGAGCAGTACTTC
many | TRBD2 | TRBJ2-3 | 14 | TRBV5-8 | CASRPAGAGDTQYF | TGTGCCAGCAGACCAGCGGGAGCGGGAGATACGCAGTATTTT
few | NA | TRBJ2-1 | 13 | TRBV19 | CATCGALWDEQFF | TGTGCCACTTGTGGGGCCCTTTGGGATGAGCAGTTCTTC
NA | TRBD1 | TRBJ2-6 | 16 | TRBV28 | CASLGTGGTGANVLTF | TGTGCCAGTCTCGGGACAGGGGGCACGGGAGCCAACGTCCTGACTTTC
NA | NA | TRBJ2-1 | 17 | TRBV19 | CASSSPLGPGANNEQFF | TGTGCCAGTAGTTCGCCCCTGGGGCCCGGCGCCAACAATGAGCAGTTCTTC
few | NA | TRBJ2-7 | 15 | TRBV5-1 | CASSLDRAGLYEQYF | TGCGCCAGCAGCTTGGACAGGGCGGGCCTCTACGAGCAGTACTTC
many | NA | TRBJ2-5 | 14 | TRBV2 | CASSEAGRGETQYF | TGTGCCAGCAGTGAAGCCGGACGTGGGGAGACCCAGTACTTC
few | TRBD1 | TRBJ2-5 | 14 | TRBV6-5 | CASSPSTGEETQYF | TGTGCCAGCAGTCCCTCGACAGGGGAAGAGACCCAGTACTTC
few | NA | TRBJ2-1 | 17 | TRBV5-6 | CASSSPSGPISYNEQFF | TGTGCCAGCAGCTCTCCGTCGGGACCAATCTCCTACAATGAGCAGTTCTTC
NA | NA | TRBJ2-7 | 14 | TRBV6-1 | CASSRRTALYEQYF | TGTGCCAGCAGCCGACGGACAGCTCTCTACGAGCAGTACTTC
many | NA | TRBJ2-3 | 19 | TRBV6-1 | CASSSPFGGGPTSTDTQYF | TGTGCCAGCAGCAGCCCGTTTGGAGGCGGGCCAACTAGCACAGATACGCAGTATTTT
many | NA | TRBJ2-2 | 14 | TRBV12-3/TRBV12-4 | CASSSGSSTGELFF | TGTGCCAGCAGTTCGGGGTCTTCCACCGGGGAGCTGTTTTTT
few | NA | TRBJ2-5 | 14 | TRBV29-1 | CSVGGAAFGETQYF | TGCAGCGTTGGAGGGGCGGCTTTCGGGGAGACCCAGTACTTC
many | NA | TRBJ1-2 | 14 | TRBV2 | CASTTRGGHGGYTF | TGTGCCAGCACGACTAGGGGGGGGCATGGGGGCTACACCTTC
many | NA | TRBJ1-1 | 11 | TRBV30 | CAWTFGAEAFF | TGTGCCTGGACCTTCGGCGCTGAAGCTTTCTTT
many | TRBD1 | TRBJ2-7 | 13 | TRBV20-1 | CSAPYDRAPEQYF | TGCAGTGCCCCCTACGACAGGGCCCCCGAGCAGTACTTC
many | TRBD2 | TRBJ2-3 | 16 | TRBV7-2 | CASSSTSGASTDTQYF | TGTGCCAGCAGCTCAACTAGCGGGGCTAGCACAGATACGCAGTATTTT
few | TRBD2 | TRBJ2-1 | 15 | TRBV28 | CASTPTGLENNEQSF | TGTGCCAGCACCCCGACCGGACTAGAAAACAATGAGCAGTCCTTC
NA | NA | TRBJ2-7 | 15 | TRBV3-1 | CASSQDLGGSYEQYF | TGTGCCAGCAGCCAAGATCTAGGGGGGAGCTACGAGCAGTACTTC
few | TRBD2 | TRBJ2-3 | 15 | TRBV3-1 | CASSQLGTRSDTQYF | TGTGCCAGCAGCCAACTCGGGACTAGGTCAGATACGCAGTATTTT
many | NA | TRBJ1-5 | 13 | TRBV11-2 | CASSLKSNQPQHF | TGTGCCAGCAGCTTAAAAAGCAATCAGCCCCAGCATTTT
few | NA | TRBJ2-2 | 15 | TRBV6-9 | CASSYAGWGTGELFF | TGTGCCAGCAGTTATGCGGGGTGGGGCACCGGGGAGCTGTTTTTT
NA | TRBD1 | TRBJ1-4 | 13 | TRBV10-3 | CAISAGGFEKLFF | TGTGCCATCAGTGCAGGGGGCTTTGAAAAACTGTTTTTT
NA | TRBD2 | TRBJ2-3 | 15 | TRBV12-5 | CASAETSGMGDTQYF | TGTGCTAGTGCCGAGACTAGCGGGATGGGAGATACGCAGTATTTT
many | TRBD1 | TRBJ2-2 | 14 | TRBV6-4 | CASRGTGEAGELFF | TGTGCCAGCAGAGGGACAGGGGAGGCCGGGGAGCTGTTTTTT
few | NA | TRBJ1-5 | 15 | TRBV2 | CASSERTDGIQPQHF | TGTGCCAGCAGTGAAAGAACAGATGGAATCCAGCCCCAGCATTTT
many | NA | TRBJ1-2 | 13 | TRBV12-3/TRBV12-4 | CASSLEQDGGYTF | TGTGCCAGCAGTTTGGAACAGGACGGTGGCTACACCTTC
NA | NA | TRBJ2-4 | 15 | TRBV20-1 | CSARVAASGKNIQYF | TGCAGTGCTAGGGTGGCGGCTTCGGGCAAAAACATTCAGTACTTC
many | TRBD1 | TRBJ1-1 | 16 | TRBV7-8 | CASSLDGQGGITEAFF | TGTGCCAGCAGCTTAGACGGACAGGGGGGTATCACTGAAGCTTTCTTT
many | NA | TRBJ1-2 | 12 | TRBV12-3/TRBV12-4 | CASSSSGRGYTF | TGTGCCAGCAGTTCGTCAGGTCGTGGCTACACCTTC
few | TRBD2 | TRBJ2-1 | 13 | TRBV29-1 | CSVRSGRGNEQFF | TGCAGCGTTCGCAGCGGGAGAGGGAATGAGCAGTTCTTC
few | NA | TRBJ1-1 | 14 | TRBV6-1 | CASSESWGFTEAFF | TGTGCCAGCAGTGAATCCTGGGGTTTCACTGAAGCTTTCTTT
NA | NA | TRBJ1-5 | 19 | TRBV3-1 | CASSPNPGRRHYSNQPQHF | TGTGCCAGCAGCCCCAATCCCGGGAGGAGACATTATAGCAATCAGCCCCAGCATTTT
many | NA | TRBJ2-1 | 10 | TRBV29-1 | CSVAGNEQFF | TGCAGCGTTGCCGGCAATGAGCAGTTCTTC
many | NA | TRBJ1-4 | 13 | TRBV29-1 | CSVGTGLGEKLFF | TGCAGCGTCGGAACAGGGCTAGGTGAAAAACTGTTTTTT
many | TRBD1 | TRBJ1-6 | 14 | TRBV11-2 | CASRLGTGGSPLHF | TGTGCCAGCCGCCTGGGGACAGGAGGTTCACCCCTCCACTTT
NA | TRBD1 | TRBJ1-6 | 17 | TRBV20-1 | CSARDNGRGTANSPLHF | TGCAGTGCTAGAGATAACGGGCGGGGGACAGCGAATTCACCCCTCCACTTT
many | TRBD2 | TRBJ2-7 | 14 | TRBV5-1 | CASSSSGKDYEQYF | TGCGCCAGCAGTTCTAGCGGGAAAGACTACGAGCAGTACTTC